This T cell receptor beta chain comes out of a study of CD8+ T cells in alopecia areata. TCR sequencing used cDNA made by reverse transcription of extracted RNA. TCRdb keeps only in-frame clones here, not all; method: immunoSEQ multiplex PCR. Of under 350,000 clones in the sample, 58% were seen once. Findings of the study overall: TCRs were shared less clearly across patients than in mice, possibly for HLA-related reasons.

This clone was detected only a few times. Antigen: not known. Germline CDR1 SGHAT, CDR2 FQNNGV. The CDR3 runs to 13 residues. V was shortened by 6 bases and J by 4 bases, with 12 bases between the two germline ends. Regarding treatment: oral pan-JAK inhibitor, 5-10 mg twice daily. The rearrangement uses TRBV11-2 and TRBJ1-2; possibly TRBD1 for D (6 bases). This TCR came from a human donor with alopecia areata. The sequencing here drew on CD4+ T cells sorted from blood, taken at week 24, from a patient treated with tofacitinib. The CDR3 sequence: CASSPDRSYGYTF. The CDR3 bases are TGTGCCAGCAGTCCCGACAGGTCCTATGGCTACACCTTC.